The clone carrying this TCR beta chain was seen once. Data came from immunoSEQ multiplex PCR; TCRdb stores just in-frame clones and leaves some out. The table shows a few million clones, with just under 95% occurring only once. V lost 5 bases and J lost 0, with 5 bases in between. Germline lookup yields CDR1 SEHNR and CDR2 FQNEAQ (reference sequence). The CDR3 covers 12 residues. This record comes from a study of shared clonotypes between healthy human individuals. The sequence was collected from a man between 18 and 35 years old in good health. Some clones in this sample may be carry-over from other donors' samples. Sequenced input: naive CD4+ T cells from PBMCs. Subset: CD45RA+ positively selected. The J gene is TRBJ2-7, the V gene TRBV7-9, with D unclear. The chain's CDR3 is CASSEISYEQYF. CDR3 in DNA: TGTGCCAGCAGCGAGATCTCCTACGAGCAGTACTTC.